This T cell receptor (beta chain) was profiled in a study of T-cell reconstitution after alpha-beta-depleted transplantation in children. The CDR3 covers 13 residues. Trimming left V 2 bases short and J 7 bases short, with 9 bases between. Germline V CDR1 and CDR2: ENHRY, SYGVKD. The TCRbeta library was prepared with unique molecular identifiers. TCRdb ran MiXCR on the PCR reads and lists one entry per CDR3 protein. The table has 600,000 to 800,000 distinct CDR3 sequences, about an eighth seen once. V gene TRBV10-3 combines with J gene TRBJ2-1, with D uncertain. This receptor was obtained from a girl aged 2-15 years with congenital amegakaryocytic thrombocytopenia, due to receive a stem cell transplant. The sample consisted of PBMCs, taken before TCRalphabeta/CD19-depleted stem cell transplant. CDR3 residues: CAISEGEPNEQFF. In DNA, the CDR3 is TGTGCCATCAGTGAGGGTGAACCAAATGAGCAGTTCTTC.